This T cell receptor beta chain was found in a study of T cell responses to AZD1222 COVID-19 vaccine. The CDR3 runs 16 residues. CDR1 and CDR2 (germline): SGHVS, FQNEAQ. V was clipped by 1 base and J by 0 bases, with 12 bases between them. Profiling relied on immunoSEQ multiplex PCR, and the TCRdb table lists in-frame clones only, not all of them. The sample consists of 100,000 to 150,000 clones, 88% of them appearing once. The rearrangement links TRBV7-8 to TRBJ1-1, with D maybe TRBD1 (5 bases). The source material was peripheral blood, sampled on day 0 of AZD1222 vaccination. The TCR originated in an adult in good health. CDR3 coding DNA: TGTGCCAGCAGCTTAGTAAGGGGATTTATGAACACTGAAGCTTTCTTT. Translation: CASSLVRGFMNTEAFF. The variable domain in full, with the rest retrieved from reference TRBV7-8 and TRBJ1-1, is GAGVSQSPRYKVAKRGQDVALRCDPISGHVSLFWYQQALGQGPEFLTYFQNEAQLDKSGLPSDRFFAERPEGSVSTLKIQRTQQEDSAVYLCASSLVRGFMNTEAFFGQGTRLTVV.